This T cell receptor (beta chain) was documented in a study of blood T cell repertoires in COVID-19 (dated by TCRdb to 2019 to 2021). With regard to the full study: Samples from collaborators originated in the United States, Italy and Spain and spanned both the acute and convalescent phases of COVID-19. The material from the prospective study consisted of cDNA or gDNA derived from T cells, B-cell-depleted T cells, or PBMCs. Subjects who had been exposed to COVID-19, were actively infected with it, or had recovered from it provided the deeply sampled blood TCRbeta repertoires that made up the dataset. The repertoires were released in a freely available public database meant as a resource for research on the immune response to SARS-CoV-2. The samples were drawn from two sources: the first 160 participants of the ongoing ImmuneRACE study, and 1,000 to 1,500 subjects contributed by 6 global collaborators. Sample metadata almost always included a de-identified subject ID, COVID-19 status, age in years and sex. Where available, HLA class I and class II types were obtained from metadata supplied by the sample provider rather than from assay-based typing. Broad study findings and their caveats: How much clinical and demographic metadata was included differed by source and by participant, and the metadata was provided uncurated.

The immunoSEQ Assay, a bias-controlled multiplex PCR, was used to amplify TCRbeta CDR3 regions from genomic DNA. The source study handled its data this way. Within the assay, amplification of reference gene primers was used to estimate how many nucleated cells each sample contained. To quantify the absolute abundance of each unique TCRbeta CDR3 rearrangement, sequence reads were collapsed and filtered. For each sample, productive Simpson clonality was calculated as the square root of Simpson's diversity index across productive rearrangements. TCRdb re-hosts the immuneACCESS table, in-frame sequences only. Its copies lack some clones; in the studies checked, an unresolved V gene accounts for under half of them, and the cause for the rest is not known. V and J calls and clone size follow that table, whereas D and trimming were derived from the DNA. A total of about 220,000 clones appear in this sample, over 75% of them only once. The ten top clones hold under 2.5% of the sample.

From the cysteine through the phenylalanine, the CDR3 covers 13 amino acids. Here the CDR3 DNA is all that survives: 39 bases in frame from base 1. A distance of 11 bases separates the germline ends of V and J, which lose 7 bases and 1 base respectively. From the germline V gene, CDR1 is SGHRS and CDR2 is YFSETQ. A remark on this clone: Its target antigen remains unknown. Per-base quality was not reported, and no clone a single base away is much larger than it.

Collaborating institutions collected whole blood in K2EDTA tubes following their own protocols. For TCRbeta analysis, collaborators shipped samples as frozen whole blood, isolated PBMCs, or DNA extracted from either of those sample types. Material: peripheral blood. The sequence was obtained from a man aged 35 to 55 with active or convalescent COVID-19. This sequence uses TRBV5-1 and TRBJ2-5; the D gene cannot be named for sure. The CDR3 reads as follows: CASSAAVQETQYF. The DNA reads TGCGCCAGCTCGGCGGCGGTCCAAGAGACCCAGTACTTC.